The TCR beta chain under discussion was sequenced for a study of PD-L1 blockade in urothelial cancer. Study summary: The year 2014 saw patients start atezolizumab, 1,200 mg intravenously every 3 weeks. The median T cell count in blood samples was roughly 140,000.

Here immunoSEQ multiplex PCR was the method, and the copy in TCRdb shows in-frame clones only, minus some. Of 70,000 to 85,000 clones in the sample, roughly nine tenths were seen once. Overall study findings and caveats: Pretreatment TCR clonality in blood, when below the median, was predictive of better survival.

The CDR3 runs to 17 residues. V lost 4 bases and J lost 1; bases outside the gene matches: 7. Germline V gene data show CDR1 as LNHDA and CDR2 as SQIVND (reference sequence). Time point indicated: pretreatment peripheral blood. Worth noting for this clone: The target antigen is unknown.

This chain uses TRBV19 with TRBJ1-5; 10 positions match TRBD1. The TCR originated in a man between 65 and 85 years old with urothelial cancer. Sequencing used PBMCs, obtained around atezolizumab (anti-PD-L1) treatment. The CDR3, as DNA: TGTGCCAGTAGTACTACGGGACAGGGGATAAGCAATCAGCCCCAGCATTTT. Residues: CASSTTGQGISNQPQHF.